A single sample gave rise to the 24 T cell receptor beta chains below, sequenced in a study of preoperative IRX-2 immunotherapy in early breast cancer. The treatment is: preoperative locoregional IRX-2 cytokine immunotherapy. This table comes from immunoSEQ multiplex PCR, and its TCRdb copy is limited to in-frame clones, with some not included. This sample has approximately 3,600 clones, with around 71% found just once. Here the sequenced sample was tumor tissue, taken after IRX-2 immunotherapy. These receptors all come from a human donor with breast cancer.

This chain links TRBV5-1 with TRBJ1-4; TRBD1 matches at 9 bases. This CDR3 has 16 residues. Germline CDR1 is SGHRS and CDR2 is YFSETQ. V dropped 4 bases and J dropped 8; count of bases not matched to a gene: 12. CDR3 DNA sequence: TGCGCCAGCAGCCTAGACCCACAGGGGGCGCAGGAAAAACTGTTTTTT. Translating it yields CASSLDPQGAQEKLFF.

V is TRBV6-8 and J is TRBJ1-2; a weak D match, TRBD1 (6 bases). This CDR3 has 13 residues. Germline V gene data show CDR1 as MNHGY and CDR2 as SAAAGT. V lost 7 bases, J lost 7 bases, and 16 bases lay in between. The DNA of the CDR3 is TGTGCCAGCAATCCAGGGGTTTCGACTGGCTACACCTTC. Residues: CASNPGVSTGYTF.

V is TRBV18 and J is TRBJ2-3, with D uncertain. The V gene lost 3 bases and the J gene lost 2 bases, with 9 bases spanning the gap. Germline V gene lookup returns CDR1 KGHSH and CDR2 LQKENI. The CDR3 runs to 14 residues. CDR3 sequence reads: CASSPNRVTDTQYF. The CDR3 DNA sequence: TGTGCCAGCTCACCTAATAGGGTCACAGATACGCAGTATTTT.

This clone is medium-sized. The genes are TRBV11-3 and TRBJ2-1; TRBD2 is a possible D gene (7 bases). V lost 8 bases, J lost 7 bases, and 21 bases lay in between. The CDR3 runs to 15 residues. Germline CDR1 SGHNT, CDR2 YENEEA. CDR3 in DNA: TGTGCCAGCCAAAGGGCTCGGGGGGCCAGGAATGAGCAGTTCTTC. Encoded protein: CASQRARGARNEQFF.

The chain links TRBV6-8 to TRBJ1-5, with D possibly matching TRBD1 (6 bases). The germline V gene has CDR1 MNHGY and CDR2 SAAAGT. The CDR3 has 16 residues. V was pared by 4 bases and J by 5 bases, with 18 bases between. CDR3 in DNA: TGTGCCAGCAGTTCCACCCTATCGGGACAATATCAGCCCCAGCATTTT. Its protein product is CASSSTLSGQYQPQHF.

CDR3: CAISTGTGGEPQHF. The CDR3 coding sequence is TGTGCCATCAGCACCGGGACAGGGGGCGAGCCCCAGCATTTT. J is TRBJ1-5 and V is TRBV6-8; TRBD1 agrees at 12 bases. Per germline, CDR1 MNHGY and CDR2 SAAAGT. The CDR3 runs to 14 residues. Trimming removed 10 bases from V and 8 bases from J; junction bases left unmatched: 9.

The V call is TRBV11-3, the J call TRBJ1-6, with D tentatively TRBD1 (5 bases). V was cut by 5 bases and J by 7 bases, with 12 bases left in between. Germline-derived CDR1 and CDR2 are SGHNT and YENEEA. This CDR3 has 14 residues. The CDR3 region has the DNA TGTGCCAGCAGCCTGGGACCGAGGAATTCACCCCTCCACTTT. Translating gives CASSLGPRNSPLHF. Looking up the rest from reference TRBV11-3 and TRBJ1-6 gives the full variable domain: EAGVVQSPRYKIIEKKQPVAFWCNPISGHNTLYWYLQNLGQGPELLIRYENEEAVDDSQLPKDRFSAERLKGVDSTLKIQPAELGDSAVYLCASSLGPRNSPLHFGNGTRLTVT.

V is TRBV19 and J is TRBJ1-2; a weak D match, TRBD1 (6 bases). Trimming left V 5 bases short and J 4 bases short, with 11 bases between. The CDR3 is 13 amino acids. The germline V gene encodes CDR1 LNHDA and CDR2 SQIVND (reference sequence). The CDR3, as DNA: TGTGCCAGTAGTGTCAGGGGAAGCTATGGCTACACCTTC. Protein: CASSVRGSYGYTF.

This chain connects TRBV11-3 to TRBJ1-2; 7 nucleotides align to TRBD1. The CDR3 is 15 residues long. Germline V CDR1 and CDR2: SGHNT, YENEEA. V lost 3 bases and J lost 2; bases outside the gene matches: 6. Here the CDR3 reads CASSLGPTGNYGYTF. CDR3 nucleotides: TGTGCCAGCAGCTTGGGCCCGACAGGGAACTATGGCTACACCTTC.

This chain links TRBV19 with TRBJ1-6; no clear D gene. The V gene lost 5 bases and the J gene lost 2 bases, with 10 bases spanning the gap. The germline V gene has CDR1 LNHDA and CDR2 SQIVND (reference sequence). The CDR3 loop spans 15 amino acids. The DNA of the CDR3 is TGTGCCAGTAGTGCAGCCGGGACCTATAATTCACCCCTCCACTTT. Protein product: CASSAAGTYNSPLHF. The variable domain in full, with the rest retrieved from reference TRBV19 and TRBJ1-6, is DGGITQSPKYLFRKEGQNVTLSCEQNLNHDAMYWYRQDPGQGLRLIYYSQIVNDFQKGDIAEGYSVSREKKESFPLTVTSAQKNPTAFYLCASSAAGTYNSPLHFGNGTRLTVT.

This clone came up once. J is TRBJ2-3 and V is TRBV19, with a weak D call TRBD2 (5 bases). V lost 7 bases and J 6 bases, leaving 17 bases between the germline ends. Germline loops: CDR1 LNHDA, CDR2 SQIVND (reference sequence). This CDR3 has 14 residues. The CDR3 nucleotides read TGTGCCAGTACCCGGCGGGTGGACCAGGATACGCAGTATTTT. The encoded protein is CASTRRVDQDTQYF.

V and J are TRBV12-2 and TRBJ1-1. TRBV12-2 is tagged as a pseudogene. CDR3 length: 14 amino acids. The CDR3 region has the DNA TGTGCCACCTGGGGGAGGACGAGTGACACTGAAGCTTTCTTT. Translation gives CATWGRTSDTEAFF.

The chain uses TRBV19 and TRBJ1-1; D remains unclear. The CDR3 has 12 residues. V gave up 4 bases and J gave up 6 bases, with 9 bases separating them. The V gene's germline CDR1 is LNHDA and CDR2 SQIVND (reference sequence). CDR3 amino acids: CASSTRLAEAFF. The CDR3 nucleotides read TGTGCCAGTAGTACCCGACTGGCTGAAGCTTTCTTT.

This clone was counted a few times. The chain's CDR3 is CASREDYGHSTEAFF. CDR3 sequence (DNA): TGTGCCAGCAGAGAAGATTATGGGCATTCCACTGAAGCTTTCTTT. V usage is TRBV6-8 and J usage is TRBJ1-1; no reliable D call. Per the germline V gene, CDR1 is MNHGY and CDR2 is SAAAGT. This CDR3 is 15 amino acids long. Trimming removed 6 bases from V and 4 bases from J, with 18 bases in between.

This sequence joins TRBV19 and TRBJ1-2; a weak D match, TRBD1 (5 bases). There are 13 residues in the CDR3. Germline V gene sequence: CDR1 LNHDA, CDR2 SQIVND (reference sequence). V dropped 7 bases and J dropped 8 bases, with 17 bases sitting between them. CDR3 loop: CASTHRRESGYTF. The CDR3 nucleotides read TGTGCCAGTACCCACCGCAGGGAGAGCGGCTACACCTTC.

The CDR3 region has the DNA TGCAGCTCAAAGACTAGCGGGGGAGAGACCCAGTACTTC. This sequence encodes CSSKTSGGETQYF. The chain uses TRBV29-1 and TRBJ2-5; 12 bases fit TRBD2. The CDR3 is made up of 13 amino acids. After removal of 8 bases from V and 4 bases from J, the junction contained 5 bases not matched to a gene. CDR1 is SQVTM and CDR2 is ANQGSEA in the germline V gene.

This chain uses TRBV6-8 with TRBJ1-6; TRBD1 might be the D (5 bases). The CDR3 has 13 amino acids. From germline, CDR1 is MNHGY and CDR2 SAAAGT. Trimming cost V 8 bases and J 10 bases, with 15 bases left between them. The chain's CDR3 is CASSRGSESPLHF. DNA for the CDR3: TGTGCCAGCTCTAGGGGTTCTGAATCACCCCTCCACTTT.

The gene calls are TRBV28 and TRBJ2-1, with TRBD1 as a possible D gene (6 bases). Per germline, CDR1 MDHEN and CDR2 SYDVKM. V was clipped by 11 bases and J by 1 base, with 15 bases between them. The CDR3 contains 14 residues. CDR3 loop: CAGRGSSSYNEQFF. CDR3 DNA sequence: TGTGCCGGAAGGGGGTCTTCTTCCTACAATGAGCAGTTCTTC.

The chain employs TRBV5-1 and TRBJ1-2; 9 nucleotides align to TRBD1. The germline gives CDR1 SGHRS, CDR2 YFSETQ. The CDR3 length is 15 residues. The V and J ends lost 4 bases and 2 bases, in that order; junction bases with no gene match: 6. The DNA of the CDR3 is TGCGCCAGCAGCCCCGGACAGGGGAAGAACTATGGCTACACCTTC. Protein sequence: CASSPGQGKNYGYTF.

V and J are TRBV5-1 and TRBJ1-6, with no clear D. Germline V gene data show CDR1 as SGHRS and CDR2 as YFSETQ. The CDR3 has 15 amino acids. Trimming took off 9 bases at V and 6 bases at J, with 19 bases between the two ends. The CDR3 DNA follows: TGCGCCACCTCATCCGACGGCCAGCCTAATTCACCCCTCCACTTT. Its protein is CATSSDGQPNSPLHF.

J is TRBJ1-1 and V is TRBV10-1; no reliable D call. Germline CDR1 and CDR2: WNHNN and SYGVQD (reference sequence). The CDR3 is made up of 11 amino acids. V was clipped by 6 bases and J by 1 base, with 3 bases between them. The CDR3 nucleotides are TGCGCCAGCAGAGGGAACACTGAAGCTTTCTTT. Translating gives CASRGNTEAFF.

The chain uses TRBV28 and TRBJ1-4; D perhaps matches TRBD1 (5 bases). The CDR3 is 14 residues long. Trimming stripped 6 bases from V and 6 bases from J, with 14 bases between. CDR1 and CDR2 from the germline V gene are MDHEN and SYDVKM. CDR3 amino acids: CASRPGRRHEKLFF. CDR3 coding DNA: TGTGCCAGCAGGCCGGGACGAAGGCATGAAAAACTGTTTTTT.

V is TRBV6-8 and J is TRBJ2-1; D gene unclear. CDR1 MNHGY and CDR2 SAAAGT come from the germline V gene. There are 15 residues in the CDR3. Trimming shortened V by 7 bases and J by 1 base, and 14 bases separated the two germline ends. The CDR3, as DNA: TGTGCCAGCACGCTCGACGGTGGATCCTACAATGAGCAGTTCTTC. Its translation: CASTLDGGSYNEQFF.

The V and J genes are TRBV11-3 and TRBJ1-1, with D perhaps matching TRBD1 (6 bases). CDR3 length: 16 residues. V was cut by 8 bases and J by 0 bases, with 19 bases left in between. CDR1 and CDR2 (germline): SGHNT, YENEEA. The CDR3 sequence is CASGTVRGYMNTEAFF. CDR3 DNA sequence: TGTGCCAGCGGTACGGTCAGGGGATACATGAACACTGAAGCTTTCTTT.